What follows describes a single T cell receptor (beta chain). Its antigen is not identified. Per the germline V gene, CDR1 is SGHNT and CDR2 is YENEEA. V gave up 5 bases and J gave up 1 base, with 11 bases separating them. CDR3 length equals 14 residues. Primers for the PCR totalled 60 Vbeta and 13 Jbeta. TCRdb's table, derived via immunoSEQ multiplex PCR, lists solely in-frame clones and lacks some. The table lists more than 95,000 clones, more than 75% of them singletons, with 10% in the top ten. Healthy donors of bone marrow made up the group. These data come from a study of cytomegalovirus exposure and HLA in healthy donors. Study-wide context: Falling in the Caucasian-associated ancestry cluster were about 83% of 398 genotyped donors.

Study observations and caveats: Cytomegalovirus association was assigned to 150 to 200 TCR beta chains. Per a prior analysis, the majority of TCR beta V segments were productive roughly 87% or roughly 30% of the time.

Sequencing input: PBMCs. This chain connects TRBV11-3 to TRBJ1-1, with a weak D call TRBD1 (5 bases). This sequence was found in a woman younger than 30 in good health and CMV-seropositive. The CDR3 protein is CASSPPTANTEAFF. Here the CDR3 DNA reads TGTGCCAGCAGCCCCCCGACAGCGAACACTGAAGCTTTCTTT.